This T cell receptor beta chain was recovered during a study of T cells after yellow fever vaccination. As concerns this clonotype: Its antigen is currently unknown.

V lost 2 bases and J lost 5; bases outside the gene matches: 17. This CDR3 has 20 amino acids. Study results and caveats: Weaker overall was a secondary response that nonetheless peaked faster, on day 5 versus 15. Abundant bulk-population clonotypes could contaminate the FACS-sorted repertoires. Booster samples showed a return of most primary-vaccination clones (around 96% CD4, 85% to 90% CD8).

The 5'RACE template-switching step produced TCR cDNA and added a universal primer site and UMIs. One entry per CDR3 protein, called by TCRdb with MiXCR from the 5' RACE reads. The repertoire holds around 300,000 distinct CDR3 sequences, with approximately 4% as singletons. This receptor was taken from a young man who received the YFV17D yellow fever vaccine. Source: PBMCs, taken 15 days after the yellow fever booster vaccination. The chain is built from TRBV5-7 and TRBJ1-6, with 9 bases lining up with TRBD1. TRBV5-7 is sorted into the ORF group, with uncertain function. CDR3 protein: CASSLGWDRDYQGDNSPLHF. DNA of the CDR3: TGTGCCAGCAGCTTAGGTTGGGACAGGGACTACCAGGGAGATAATTCACCCCTCCACTTT.